The T cell receptor (beta chain) under discussion was sequenced for a study of T cells after posttransplantation cyclophosphamide. Study results and caveats: Later blood repertoires were often dominated by clones from the donor CD8+ memory compartment.

This clone was seen many times. The antigen remains undetermined. Here immunoSEQ multiplex PCR was the method, and the copy in TCRdb shows in-frame clones only, minus some. The sample holds around 26,000 clones, and no clone turns up only once. Busulfan-fludarabine conditioning, marrow transplant, and cyclophosphamide on days +3 and +4 were administered. Sequencing was performed on PBMCs, taken after allogeneic stem cell transplant with posttransplant cyclophosphamide. The clonotype comes from a male patient aged 18 to 35 who received an allogeneic stem cell transplant from a related donor, was CMV-positive, and had no GVHD. Among the T cells, some may be from the graft donor.

The CDR3: CASSLPPPGVGNTIYF. In DNA form, the CDR3 reads TGTGCCAGCAGTTTACCCCCCCCGGGGGTCGGAAACACCATATATTTT. The V gene is TRBV28, the J gene TRBJ1-3; possible D gene TRBD1, 5 bases. Germline loops: CDR1 MDHEN, CDR2 SYDVKM. The length of the CDR3 is 16 residues. With 2 bases removed from V and 4 bases from J, the gap between germline ends came to 15 bases.